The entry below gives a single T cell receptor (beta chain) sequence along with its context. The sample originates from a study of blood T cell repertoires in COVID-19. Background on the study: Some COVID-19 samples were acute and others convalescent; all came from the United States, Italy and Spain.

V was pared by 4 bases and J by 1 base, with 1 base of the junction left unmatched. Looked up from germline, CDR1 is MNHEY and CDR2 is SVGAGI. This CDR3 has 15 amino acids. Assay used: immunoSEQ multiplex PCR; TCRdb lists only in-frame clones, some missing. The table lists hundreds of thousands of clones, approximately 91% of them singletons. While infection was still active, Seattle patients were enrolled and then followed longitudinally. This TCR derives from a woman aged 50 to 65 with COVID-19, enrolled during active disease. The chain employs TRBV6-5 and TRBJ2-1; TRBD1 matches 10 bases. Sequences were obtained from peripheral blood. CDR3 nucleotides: TGTGCCAGCAGTTGGGACAGGGGATCCTACAATGAGCAGTTCTTC. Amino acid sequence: CASSWDRGSYNEQFF.